Presented here are 32 T cell receptor beta chains from one specimen sequenced in a study of liver allograft versus peripheral blood T cells. Across the whole study: Repertoires of T cell receptors in transplanted livers were compared with recipients' peripheral blood repertoires.

TCRdb re-called the reads with MiXCR, one entry per CDR3 protein. The sample has 1,400 or so distinct CDR3 sequences; about 14% are singletons. The source of these receptors is a human patient who had a liver transplant. Some T cells may be transferred from the graft donor.

This clonotype rates as large. The chain joins TRBV12-3 or TRBV12-4 to TRBJ2-3; D is tentatively TRBD1 or TRBD2 (5 bases each). Deletions cut 3 bases from V and 14 bases from J, with 18 bases between. CDR3 length: 13 amino acids. In DNA, the CDR3 is TGTGCCAGCAGTTTCGGGACGGCGCTGAGGGGGTATTTT. As protein: CASSFGTALRGYF.

V is TRBV2 and J is TRBJ2-2; 7 bases match TRBD1. Germline V gene data show CDR1 as SNHLY and CDR2 as FYNNEI. This CDR3 has 15 amino acids. The ends lost 6 bases at V and 0 bases at J; junction bases unmatched: 4. CDR3 protein: CASRATGANTGELFF. The DNA for the CDR3 is TGTGCCAGCAGGGCCACAGGGGCGAACACCGGGGAGCTGTTTTTT.

This clonotype rates as medium-sized (0.01 to 0.1%). The rearrangement uses TRBV20-1 and TRBJ1-1; weak D call: TRBD1 (6 bases). Looked up from germline, CDR1 is DFQATT and CDR2 is SNEGSKA (reference sequence). The V end lost 4 bases, the J end lost 7 bases, and 10 bases lay between the germline ends. This CDR3 spans 11 amino acids. Written as DNA, the CDR3 is TGCAGTGCTACCCCCAGGGGTGAAGCTTTCTTT. Translated: CSATPRGEAFF.

This clonotype is judged large. The V and J genes are TRBV24-1 and TRBJ1-1; D is unclear. In germline, CDR1 is KGHDR, CDR2 SFDVKD. V lost 5 bases, J lost 3 bases, and 9 bases lay in between. The CDR3 extends over 13 amino acids. The CDR3 nucleotides read TGTGCCACCAGTGGGGCAGGATACACTGAAGCTTTCTTT. Translation gives CATSGAGYTEAFF.

This clonotype is termed medium-sized. This sequence joins TRBV6-5 and TRBJ1-5, with D hard to call. V shed 2 bases and J shed 1 base, with 3 bases lying between them. CDR1 and CDR2 (germline): MNHEY, SVGAGI. CDR3 size: 13 residues. Here the CDR3 reads CASSYTSNQPQHF. DNA of the CDR3: TGTGCCAGCAGTTACACCAGCAATCAGCCCCAGCATTTT.

The table lists this clonotype with many counts. This chain connects TRBV9 to TRBJ2-7; 7 bases line up with TRBD2. CDR1 SGDLS and CDR2 YYNGEE come from the germline V gene. The CDR3 runs to 15 residues. J lost 3 bases, V lost 4 bases, and 10 bases had no gene match. The CDR3: CASSPQAGRNYEQYF. The DNA of the CDR3 is TGTGCCAGCAGCCCCCAAGCGGGGAGAAACTACGAGCAGTACTTC.

The rearrangement joins TRBV20-1 to TRBJ1-3; D is unclear. Trimming pared 2 bases from V and 3 bases from J, leaving 2 bases between. The CDR3 is 11 residues long. Looked up from germline, CDR1 is DFQATT and CDR2 is SNEGSKA (reference sequence). This CDR3 reads CSARHGNTIYF. The CDR3 region has the DNA TGCAGTGCTAGACATGGAAACACCATATATTTT.

This clonotype qualifies as large (0.1 to 1%). The chain's CDR3 is CASGGRGDTEAFF. As DNA, the CDR3 is TGTGCCAGCGGCGGGAGGGGAGACACTGAAGCTTTCTTT. The rearrangement links TRBV6-5 to TRBJ1-1; possible D gene TRBD1, 5 bases. Germline V lookup: CDR1 MNHEY, CDR2 SVGAGI. V shed 8 bases and J shed 3 bases, with 13 bases lying between them. This CDR3 region has 13 residues.

By share, this clonotype ranks as medium-sized. J is TRBJ1-3 and V is TRBV18; 7 bases align to TRBD1. There are 16 residues in the CDR3. J lost 6 bases, V lost 0 bases, and 8 bases had no gene match. Germline CDR1 is KGHSH and CDR2 is LQKENI. CDR3 in DNA: TGTGCCAGCTCACCACCTGGCAGGGGGATCGCAAACACCATATATTTT. This codes for CASSPPGRGIANTIYF.

Within the sample, this clonotype is medium-sized. This chain links TRBV12-3 or TRBV12-4 with TRBJ1-2, with D perhaps TRBD1 (5 bases). The CDR3 spans 13 residues. V lost 5 bases, J lost 2 bases, and 9 bases lay in between. The DNA for the CDR3 is TGTGCCAGCAGTCACCGGGACAACTATGGCTACACCTTC. This encodes CASSHRDNYGYTF.

Remarks on this clonotype: A read error is the likely source, as a far larger clone sits one nucleotide away. V usage is TRBV6-1 and J usage is TRBJ1-6; D might be TRBD1 (5 bases). The CDR3 is 13 residues long. Between the trimmed V and J ends, which lost 11 bases and 5 bases, there was a span of 13 bases. Germline assignment: CDR1 MNHNS and CDR2 SASEGT. In DNA form, the CDR3 reads TGTGCCTCCGGGGGGTTCGATAATTCACCCCTCCACTTT. Translated: CASGGFDNSPLHF.

By share of the sample, this clonotype is medium-sized. This chain connects TRBV6-5 to TRBJ1-3; D is ambiguous. Germline assignment: CDR1 MNHEY and CDR2 SVGAGI. The CDR3 sequence is 16 residues long. Trimming left V 2 bases short and J 3 bases short, with 14 bases between. CDR3 sequence reads: CASSYNPFGIGNTIYF. CDR3 DNA: TGTGCCAGCAGTTACAATCCCTTCGGGATTGGAAACACCATATATTTT.

In its sample, this clonotype was seen a few times. V and J are TRBV20-1 and TRBJ2-3; weak D call: TRBD1 (5 bases). The CDR3 covers 14 residues. V shed 0 bases and J shed 5 bases, with 12 bases lying between them. Germline V CDR1 and CDR2: DFQATT, SNEGSKA (reference sequence). CDR3 loop: CSARDSRVIDTQYF. CDR3 in DNA: TGCAGTGCTAGAGATTCCAGGGTCATAGATACGCAGTATTTT.

This clonotype is medium-sized. V gene TRBV5-6 combines with J gene TRBJ1-6; possibly TRBD1 for D (5 bases). Germline V CDR1 and CDR2: SGHDT, YYEEEE. With 4 bases removed from V and 4 bases from J, the gap between germline ends came to 15 bases. This CDR3 comprises 16 residues. The CDR3 nucleotides read TGTGCCAGCAGCCCCTCTTGGAAGGGGTATAATTCACCCCTCCACTTT. This sequence encodes CASSPSWKGYNSPLHF.

In its sample, this clonotype ranks as medium-sized (0.01 to 0.1%). The V call is TRBV6-5, the J call TRBJ1-5; D is possibly TRBD1 (5 bases). The CDR3 is 13 residues long. Germline lookup yields CDR1 MNHEY and CDR2 SVGAGI. V shed 6 bases and J shed 4 bases, with 10 bases lying between them. As DNA, the CDR3 is TGTGCCAGCAGCCGGGACTTAAATCAGCCCCAGCATTTT. Translation gives CASSRDLNQPQHF.

By share, this clonotype ranks as medium-sized. V gene TRBV9 combines with J gene TRBJ2-1, with 9 positions matching TRBD2. The germline gives CDR1 SGDLS, CDR2 YYNGEE. The CDR3 extends over 15 amino acids. The J segment lost 4 bases and the V segment lost 4 bases, leaving 6 bases of the junction unmatched. The CDR3 DNA is TGTGCCAGCAGCATGTTTGCGGGAGGGTACAATGAGCAGTTCTTC. Its translation: CASSMFAGGYNEQFF.

This clonotype occurred a few times. The chain recombines TRBV11-2 with TRBJ2-1; D call uncertain. The CDR3 extends over 13 amino acids. V lost 5 bases to trimming and J lost 5 bases, with 10 bases between them. Germline-derived CDR1 and CDR2 are SGHAT and FQNNGV. For the CDR3, the DNA is TGTGCCAGCAGCCCGGCTACCAACAATGAGCAGTTCTTC. This translates into CASSPATNNEQFF.

The chain joins TRBV20-1 to TRBJ2-2, with no clear D. V was clipped by 6 bases and J by 7 bases, with 9 bases between them. This CDR3 is 11 amino acids long. CDR1 is DFQATT, CDR2 SNEGSKA, per germline (reference sequence). Here the CDR3 DNA reads TGCAGTGCAGGTGTGGGCGGGGAGCTGTTTTTT. This gives the protein CSAGVGGELFF.

By share, this clonotype ranks as large (0.1 to 1%). This chain connects TRBV19 to TRBJ1-1; D is perhaps TRBD1 (6 bases). Germline V CDR1 and CDR2: LNHDA, SQIVND (reference sequence). The CDR3 contains 14 residues. Trimming took off 2 bases at V and 0 bases at J, with 7 bases between the two ends. CDR3 loop: CASSITGMNTEAFF. As DNA, the CDR3 is TGTGCCAGTAGTATAACAGGGATGAACACTGAAGCTTTCTTT.

V and J are TRBV19 and TRBJ1-5; 7 positions match TRBD1. Germline V gene sequence: CDR1 LNHDA, CDR2 SQIVND (reference sequence). The CDR3 loop spans 14 amino acids. After removal of 4 bases from V and 6 bases from J, the junction contained 6 bases not matched to a gene. In DNA, the CDR3 is TGTGCCAGTAGTACGACAGGGTGGGGTCAGCCCCAGCATTTT. Encoded protein: CASSTTGWGQPQHF. Full variable domain (outside the CDR3, taken from reference TRBV19 and TRBJ1-5): DGGITQSPKYLFRKEGQNVTLSCEQNLNHDAMYWYRQDPGQGLRLIYYSQIVNDFQKGDIAEGYSVSREKKESFPLTVTSAQKNPTAFYLCASSTTGWGQPQHFGDGTRLSIL.

This clonotype ranks as large. The chain combines TRBV29-1 with TRBJ1-1; TRBD1 aligns across 9 bases. The CDR3 loop spans 13 amino acids. Trimming took 6 bases from V and 8 from J; bases not matched to a gene: 10. Germline V CDR1 and CDR2: SQVTM, ANQGSEA. CDR3 DNA: TGCAGCGTGGGGGACAGGGCGCAAGAGGAAGCTTTCTTT. It specifies CSVGDRAQEEAFF.

This clonotype rates as medium-sized. The chain links TRBV29-1 to TRBJ2-1; 12 nucleotides line up with TRBD1. The CDR3 has 15 residues. Trimming removed 7 bases from V and 8 bases from J; junction bases left unmatched: 12. Germline V gives CDR1 SQVTM, CDR2 ANQGSEA. The CDR3 is CSARLSGQGAYEQFF. CDR3 DNA: TGCAGCGCGCGCCTATCGGGACAGGGGGCCTATGAGCAGTTCTTC.

This clonotype qualifies as medium-sized. This rearrangement joins TRBV14 to TRBJ1-2; no clear D. With 4 bases removed from V and 7 bases from J, the gap between germline ends came to 16 bases. The CDR3 is 14 residues long. The germline CDR1 and CDR2 sequences are SGHDN and FVKESK. The CDR3: CASSPSSLSRGYTF. CDR3 sequence (DNA): TGTGCCAGCAGCCCCAGCAGCCTCTCACGTGGCTACACCTTC.

This clonotype is large within its sample. The rearrangement joins TRBV6-2 or TRBV6-3 to TRBJ1-5, with D possibly being TRBD1 (5 bases). Between the trimmed V and J ends, which lost 2 bases and 2 bases, there was a span of 10 bases. The CDR3 sequence is 15 residues long. Germline CDR1 and CDR2: MNHEY and SVGEGT. Here the CDR3 reads CASSYAGGRNQPQHF. In DNA, the CDR3 is TGTGCCAGCAGTTACGCCGGGGGTCGCAATCAGCCCCAGCATTTT.

Sample share makes this clonotype medium-sized (0.01 to 0.1%). The chain joins TRBV19 to TRBJ2-1, with TRBD2 as a possible D gene (6 bases). Trimming left V 4 bases short and J 0 bases short, with 13 bases between. CDR3 length equals 16 residues. CDR1 LNHDA and CDR2 SQIVND come from the germline V gene (reference sequence). CDR3 sequence (DNA): TGTGCCAGTAGTAGTGGGGCGGGAAACTCCTACAATGAGCAGTTCTTC. Protein: CASSSGAGNSYNEQFF.

This clonotype is large in the sample. The V and J genes are TRBV6-5 and TRBJ1-6; D ambiguous. V was clipped by 5 bases and J by 7 bases, with 12 bases between them. CDR3 length: 14 residues. Germline V gives CDR1 MNHEY, CDR2 SVGAGI. CDR3 in amino acids: CASSQLEWNSPLHF. CDR3 nucleotide sequence: TGTGCCAGCAGTCAACTTGAGTGGAATTCACCCCTCCACTTT.

This clonotype ranks as medium-sized. The rearrangement links TRBV11-2 to TRBJ2-7; 15 bases map to TRBD2. Germline V gene lookup returns CDR1 SGHAT and CDR2 FQNNGV. The CDR3 is 15 amino acids. The V segment lost 7 bases and the J segment 4 bases; nucleotides outside the gene matches: 5. The CDR3 spells CASKGLAGGIYEQYF. CDR3 coding DNA: TGTGCCAGCAAAGGACTAGCGGGGGGGATTTACGAGCAGTACTTC.

The chain joins TRBV4-1 to TRBJ1-1; D call uncertain. This CDR3 is built from 15 residues. V was clipped by 4 bases and J by 0 bases, with 12 bases between them. The V gene's germline CDR1 is MGHRA and CDR2 YSYEKL. In nucleotides, the CDR3 is TGCGCCAGCAGCCTTCGGGCCGCTGTGAACACTGAAGCTTTCTTT. This translates into CASSLRAAVNTEAFF.

This chain joins TRBV5-6 and TRBJ2-3; 7 bases agree with TRBD2. V trimming: 4 bases; J trimming: 5 bases; junction bases outside the gene matches: 4. This CDR3 region has 13 residues. The germline CDR1 and CDR2 sequences are SGHDT and YYEEEE. CDR3 loop: CASSRGSQDTQYF. CDR3 bases: TGTGCCAGCAGCCGCGGGAGTCAAGATACGCAGTATTTT.

This clonotype is medium-sized (0.01 to 0.1%) within its sample. The genes are TRBV6-5 and TRBJ1-6; TRBD1 matches 7 bases. Germline loops: CDR1 MNHEY, CDR2 SVGAGI. Trimming took 0 bases from V and 6 from J; bases not matched to a gene: 2. The CDR3 length is 15 residues. The CDR3 sequence: CASSYSHRGNSPLHF. The CDR3 DNA reads TGTGCCAGCAGTTACTCCCACAGGGGTAATTCACCCCTCCACTTT.

By share of the sample, this clonotype is large. Written as DNA, the CDR3 is TGCAGCGTTGCCGGACAGGGCAGCTCCTACGAGCAGTACTTC. This translates into CSVAGQGSSYEQYF. The chain recombines TRBV29-1 with TRBJ2-7; 8 positions match TRBD1. The V gene's germline CDR1 is SQVTM and CDR2 ANQGSEA. There are 14 residues in the CDR3. V was pared by 4 bases and J by 0 bases, with 5 bases of the junction left unmatched.

This clonotype was counted a few times. The chain recombines TRBV9 with TRBJ1-6; perhaps TRBD1 as D (5 bases). Germline V gene lookup returns CDR1 SGDLS and CDR2 YYNGEE. The germline V and J ends were trimmed by 4 bases and 5 bases, with 16 bases remaining between them. The CDR3 has 16 residues. The DNA of the CDR3 is TGTGCCAGCAGCCTTAGTGGGACCCCCAATAATTCACCCCTCCACTTT. This sequence encodes CASSLSGTPNNSPLHF.